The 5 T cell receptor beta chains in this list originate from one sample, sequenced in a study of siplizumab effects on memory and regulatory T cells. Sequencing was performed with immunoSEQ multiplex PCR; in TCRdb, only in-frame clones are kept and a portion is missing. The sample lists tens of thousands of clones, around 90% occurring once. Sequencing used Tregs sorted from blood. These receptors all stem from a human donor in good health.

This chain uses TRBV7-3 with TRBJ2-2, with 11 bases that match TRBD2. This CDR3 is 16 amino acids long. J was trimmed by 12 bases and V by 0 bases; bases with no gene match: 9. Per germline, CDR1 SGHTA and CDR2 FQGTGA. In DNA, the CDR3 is TGTGCCAGCAGCTTAACCGATATAGCGGGAGGGGCGAAGCTGTTTTTT. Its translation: CASSLTDIAGGAKLFF.

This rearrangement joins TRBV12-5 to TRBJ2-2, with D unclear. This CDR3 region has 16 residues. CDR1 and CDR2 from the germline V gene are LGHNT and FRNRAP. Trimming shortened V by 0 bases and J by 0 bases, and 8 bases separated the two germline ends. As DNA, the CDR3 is TGTGCTAGTGGTTTGGTACGGACGGCGAACACCGGGGAGCTGTTTTTT. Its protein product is CASGLVRTANTGELFF. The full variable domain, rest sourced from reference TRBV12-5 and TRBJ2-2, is DARVTQTPRHKVTEMGQEVTMRCQPILGHNTVFWYRQTMMQGLELLAYFRNRAPLDDSGMPKDRFSAEMPDATLATLKIQPSEPRDSAVYFCASGLVRTANTGELFFGEGSRLTVL.

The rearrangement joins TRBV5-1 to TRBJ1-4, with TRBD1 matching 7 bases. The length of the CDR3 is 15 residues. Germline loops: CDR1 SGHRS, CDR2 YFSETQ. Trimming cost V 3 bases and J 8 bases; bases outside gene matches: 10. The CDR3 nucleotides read TGCGCCAGCAGCTATTATCAGGGGGTTCGGGAAAAACTGTTTTTT. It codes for CASSYYQGVREKLFF.

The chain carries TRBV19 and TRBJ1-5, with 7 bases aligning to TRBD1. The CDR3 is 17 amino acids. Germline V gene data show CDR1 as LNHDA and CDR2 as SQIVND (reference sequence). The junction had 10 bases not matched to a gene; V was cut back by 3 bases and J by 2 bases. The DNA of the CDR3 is TGTGCCAGTAGTATCGTGAGGGGGCGAGAGGGCAATCAGCCCCAGCATTTT. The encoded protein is CASSIVRGREGNQPQHF.

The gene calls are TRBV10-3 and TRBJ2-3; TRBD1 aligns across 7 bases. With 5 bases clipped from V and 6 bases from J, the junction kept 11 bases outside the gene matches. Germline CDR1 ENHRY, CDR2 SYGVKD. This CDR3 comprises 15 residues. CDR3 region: CAISSGTENWDTQYF. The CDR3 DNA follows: TGTGCCATCAGTTCCGGGACAGAGAACTGGGATACGCAGTATTTT.